The next 9 T cell receptor beta chains were all read from a single sample in a study of blood T cell repertoires in COVID-19. Clones were read by immunoSEQ multiplex PCR, and TCRdb kept only the in-frame ones, dropping some. Here the sample spans about 160,000 clones, roughly four fifths being singletons. Input material: peripheral blood. These receptors came from a man aged 40-55 years who had recovered from COVID-19.

This rearrangement joins TRBV11-2 to TRBJ2-2, with TRBD1 identical over 9 bases. The CDR3 extends over 15 amino acids. The germline V gene encodes CDR1 SGHAT and CDR2 FQNNGV. V was pared by 3 bases and J by 6 bases, with 5 bases of the junction left unmatched. For the CDR3, the DNA is TGTGCCAGCAGCTTGTTGGGACAGGGTTCCGGGGAGCTGTTTTTT. Its translation: CASSLLGQGSGELFF.

The chain recombines TRBV6-2 or TRBV6-3 with TRBJ2-2; D not resolved. Trimming took off 4 bases at V and 3 bases at J, with 3 bases between the two ends. The CDR3 is 12 amino acids. The germline V gene has CDR1 MNHEY and CDR2 SVGEGT. The CDR3 nucleotides read TGTGCCAGCAGTTCCTACACCGGGGAGCTGTTTTTT. Translating gives CASSSYTGELFF.

This clone was seen only once. V gene TRBV9 combines with J gene TRBJ2-7, with 10 bases identical to TRBD2. The CDR3 sequence is 14 residues long. The germline V gene has CDR1 SGDLS and CDR2 YYNGEE. With 5 bases clipped from V and 9 bases from J, the junction kept 11 bases outside the gene matches. The CDR3 sequence: CASSIAGGPTLQYF. CDR3 in DNA: TGTGCCAGCAGTATAGCGGGGGGACCTACGCTGCAGTACTTC.

This clone came up once. The chain uses TRBV12-3 or TRBV12-4 and TRBJ1-3; D not certain. V shed 3 bases and J shed 4 bases, with 7 bases lying between them. This CDR3 region has 13 residues. The CDR3 region has the DNA TGTGCCAGCAGTTTCGGAGTCGGAAACACCATATATTTT. Protein product: CASSFGVGNTIYF.

The chain uses TRBV4-1 and TRBJ1-1; 7 positions match TRBD1. J lost 2 bases, V lost 3 bases, and 6 bases had no gene match. CDR1 and CDR2 from the germline V gene are MGHRA and YSYEKL. The CDR3 consists of 15 residues. CDR3 in DNA: TGCGCCAGCAGCCAGGGGGACAGAATAAACACTGAAGCTTTCTTT. Translated: CASSQGDRINTEAFF.

The count of this clone is one. The chain links TRBV6-6 to TRBJ1-2; weak D call: TRBD1 (6 bases). The length of the CDR3 is 15 residues. CDR1 is MNHNY, CDR2 SVGAGI, per germline (reference sequence). Trimming stripped 7 bases from V and 0 bases from J, with 15 bases between. The CDR3 DNA follows: TGTGCCAGCACTGTAGGACAGAACGCTAACTATGGCTACACCTTC. It encodes CASTVGQNANYGYTF.

The chain uses TRBV11-2 and TRBJ2-7; no clear D gene. V was trimmed by 5 bases and J by 3 bases, leaving 14 bases between them. The CDR3 sequence is 14 residues long. Germline V gene lookup returns CDR1 SGHAT and CDR2 FQNNGV. The CDR3 DNA reads TGTGCCAGCAGCCGTACACAGAAATTCTACGAGCAGTACTTC. This gives the protein CASSRTQKFYEQYF. The complete variable domain, with remaining parts taken from reference TRBV11-2 and TRBJ2-7, reads EAGVAQSPRYKIIEKRQSVAFWCNPISGHATLYWYQQILGQGPKLLIQFQNNGVVDDSQLPKDRFSAERLKGVDSTLKIQPAKLEDSAVYLCASSRTQKFYEQYFGPGTRLTVT.

This clone was counted once. The chain has TRBV24-1 and TRBJ1-1; 10 positions agree with TRBD1. V was pared by 10 bases and J by 6 bases, with 10 bases of the junction left unmatched. Germline CDR1 and CDR2: KGHDR and SFDVKD. This CDR3 comprises 14 residues. The DNA for the CDR3 is TGTGCCACTCCTCCCCCCGGGACAGGGGCTGAAGCTTTCTTT. Encoded protein: CATPPPGTGAEAFF.

This chain links TRBV11-2 with TRBJ2-3; D not certain. This CDR3 comprises 13 residues. The germline V gene has CDR1 SGHAT and CDR2 FQNNGV. Between the trimmed V and J ends, which lost 5 bases and 4 bases, there was a span of 10 bases. CDR3 loop: CASSPSQADTQYF. CDR3 coding DNA: TGTGCCAGCAGCCCAAGTCAGGCAGATACGCAGTATTTT.